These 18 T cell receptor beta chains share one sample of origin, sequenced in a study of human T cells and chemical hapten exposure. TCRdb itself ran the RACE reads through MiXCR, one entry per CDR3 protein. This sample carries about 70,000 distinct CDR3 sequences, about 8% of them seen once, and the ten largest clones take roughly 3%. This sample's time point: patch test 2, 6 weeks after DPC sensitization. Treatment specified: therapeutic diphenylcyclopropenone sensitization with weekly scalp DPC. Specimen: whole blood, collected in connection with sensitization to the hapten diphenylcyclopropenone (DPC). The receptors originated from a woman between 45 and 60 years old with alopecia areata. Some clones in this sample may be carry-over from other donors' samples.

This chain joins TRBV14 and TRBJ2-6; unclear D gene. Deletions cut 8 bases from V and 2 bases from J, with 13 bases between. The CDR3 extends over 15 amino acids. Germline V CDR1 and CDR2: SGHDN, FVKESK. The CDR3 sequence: CASGKRSPGANVLTF. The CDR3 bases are TGTGCCAGCGGAAAGAGGAGTCCTGGGGCCAACGTCCTGACTTTC. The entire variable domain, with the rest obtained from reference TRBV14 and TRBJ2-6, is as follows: EAGVTQFPSHSVIEKGQTVTLRCDPISGHDNLYWYRRVMGKEIKFLLHFVKESKQDESGMPNNRFLAERTGGTYSTLKVQPAELEDSGVYFCASGKRSPGANVLTFGAGSRLTVL.

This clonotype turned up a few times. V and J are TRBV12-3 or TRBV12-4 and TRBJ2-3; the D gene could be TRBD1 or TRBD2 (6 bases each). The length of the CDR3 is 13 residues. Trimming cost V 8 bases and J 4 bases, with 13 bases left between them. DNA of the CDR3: TGTGCCAGCTTAGTGGGGGGCTCAGATACGCAGTATTTT. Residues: CASLVGGSDTQYF.

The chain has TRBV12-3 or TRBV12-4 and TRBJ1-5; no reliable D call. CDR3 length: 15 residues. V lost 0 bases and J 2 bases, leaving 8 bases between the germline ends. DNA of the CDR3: TGTGCCAGCAGTTTAGCGCCCGGAGGCAATCAGCCCCAGCATTTT. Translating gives CASSLAPGGNQPQHF.

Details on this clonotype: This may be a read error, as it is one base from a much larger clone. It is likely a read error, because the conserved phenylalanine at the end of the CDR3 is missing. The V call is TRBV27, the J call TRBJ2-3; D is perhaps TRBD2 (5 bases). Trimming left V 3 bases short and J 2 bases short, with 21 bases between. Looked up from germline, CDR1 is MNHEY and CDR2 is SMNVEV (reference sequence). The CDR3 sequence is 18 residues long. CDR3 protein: CASSFQRRLAGLTDTQYL. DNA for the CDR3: TGTGCCAGCAGTTTCCAACGTCGGCTGGCGGGCCTCACAGATACGCAGTATTTA.

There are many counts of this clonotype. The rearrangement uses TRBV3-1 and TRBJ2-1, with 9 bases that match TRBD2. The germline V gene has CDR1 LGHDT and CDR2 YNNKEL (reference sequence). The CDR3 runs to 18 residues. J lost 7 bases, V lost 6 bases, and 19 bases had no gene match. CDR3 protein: CASSPPGILAGVGNEQFF. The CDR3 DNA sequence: TGTGCCAGCAGTCCTCCTGGGATCTTAGCGGGGGTTGGGAATGAGCAGTTCTTC.

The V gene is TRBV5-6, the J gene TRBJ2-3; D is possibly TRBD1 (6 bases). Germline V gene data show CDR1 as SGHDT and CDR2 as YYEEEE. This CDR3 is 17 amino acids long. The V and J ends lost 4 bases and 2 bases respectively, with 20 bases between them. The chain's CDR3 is CASSNQVRTADTDTQYF. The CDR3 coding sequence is TGTGCCAGCAGCAATCAGGTTAGGACAGCCGACACAGATACGCAGTATTTT. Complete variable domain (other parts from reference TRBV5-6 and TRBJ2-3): DAGVTQSPTHLIKTRGQQVTLRCSPKSGHDTVSWYQQALGQGPQFIFQYYEEEERQRGNFPDRFSGHQFPNYSSELNVNALLLGDSALYLCASSNQVRTADTDTQYFGPGTRLTVL.

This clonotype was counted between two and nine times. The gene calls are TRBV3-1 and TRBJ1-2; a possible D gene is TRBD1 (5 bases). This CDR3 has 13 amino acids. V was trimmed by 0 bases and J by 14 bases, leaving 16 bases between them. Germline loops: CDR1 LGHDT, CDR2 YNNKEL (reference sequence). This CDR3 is CASSQEQGGRETF. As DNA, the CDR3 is TGTGCCAGCAGCCAAGAACAAGGTGGCAGGGAGACCTTC. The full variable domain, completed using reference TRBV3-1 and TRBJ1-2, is DTAVSQTPKYLVTQMGNDKSIKCEQNLGHDTMYWYKQDSKKFLKIMFSYNNKELIINETVPNRFSPKSPDKAHLNLHINSLELGDSAVYFCASSQEQGGRETFGSGTRLTVV.

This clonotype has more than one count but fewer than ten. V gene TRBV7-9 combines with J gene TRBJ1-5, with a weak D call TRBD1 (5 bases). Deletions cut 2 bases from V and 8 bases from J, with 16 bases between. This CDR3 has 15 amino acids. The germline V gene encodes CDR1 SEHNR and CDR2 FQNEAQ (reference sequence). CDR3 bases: TGTGCCAGCAGCTTAAGGGGAACAGGAAAGGAGCCCCAGCATTTT. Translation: CASSLRGTGKEPQHF.

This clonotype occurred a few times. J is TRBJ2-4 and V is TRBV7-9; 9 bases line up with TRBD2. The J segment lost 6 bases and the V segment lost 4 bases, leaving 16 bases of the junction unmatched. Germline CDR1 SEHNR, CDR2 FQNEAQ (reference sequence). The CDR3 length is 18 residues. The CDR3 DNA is TGTGCCAGCAGCTCTATAGAGGCCACCGGGACTAGCAGAAACATTCAGTACTTC. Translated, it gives CASSSIEATGTSRNIQYF.

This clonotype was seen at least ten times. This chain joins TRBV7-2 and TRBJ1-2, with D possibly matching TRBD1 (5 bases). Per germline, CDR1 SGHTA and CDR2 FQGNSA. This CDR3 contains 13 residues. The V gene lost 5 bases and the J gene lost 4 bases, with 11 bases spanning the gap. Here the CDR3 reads CASSLDSRYGYTF. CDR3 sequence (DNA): TGTGCCAGCAGCCTTGACAGCCGCTATGGCTACACCTTC.

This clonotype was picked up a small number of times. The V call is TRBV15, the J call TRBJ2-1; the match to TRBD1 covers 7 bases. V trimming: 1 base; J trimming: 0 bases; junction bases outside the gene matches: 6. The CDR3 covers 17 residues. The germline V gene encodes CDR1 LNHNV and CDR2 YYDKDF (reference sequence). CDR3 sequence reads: CATSRGGTVNSYNEQFF. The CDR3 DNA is TGTGCCACCAGCAGAGGAGGGACAGTGAACTCCTACAATGAGCAGTTCTTC.

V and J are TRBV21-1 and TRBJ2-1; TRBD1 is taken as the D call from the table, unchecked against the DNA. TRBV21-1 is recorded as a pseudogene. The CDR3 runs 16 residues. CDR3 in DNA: TGTGCCAGCAGCAAAGACGGGGGGGCGCGGTACAATGAGCAGTTCTTC. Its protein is CASSKDGGARYNEQFF.

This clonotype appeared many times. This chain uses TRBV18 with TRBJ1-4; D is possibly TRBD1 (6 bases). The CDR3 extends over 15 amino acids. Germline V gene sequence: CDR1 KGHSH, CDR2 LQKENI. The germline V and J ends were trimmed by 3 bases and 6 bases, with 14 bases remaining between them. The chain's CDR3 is CASSPLRGWDEKLFF. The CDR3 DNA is TGTGCCAGCTCACCCCTCAGGGGTTGGGATGAAAAACTGTTTTTT.

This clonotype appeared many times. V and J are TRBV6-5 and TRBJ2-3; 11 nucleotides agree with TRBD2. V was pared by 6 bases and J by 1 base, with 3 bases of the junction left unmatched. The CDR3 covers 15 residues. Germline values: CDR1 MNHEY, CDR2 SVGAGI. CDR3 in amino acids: CASRQLAGGTDTQYF. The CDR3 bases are TGTGCCAGCAGGCAACTAGCGGGGGGCACAGATACGCAGTATTTT.

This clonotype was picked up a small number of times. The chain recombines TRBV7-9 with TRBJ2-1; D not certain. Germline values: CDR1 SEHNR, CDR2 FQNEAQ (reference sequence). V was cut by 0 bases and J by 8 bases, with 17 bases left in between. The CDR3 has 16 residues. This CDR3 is CASSLAMGLHYDEQFF. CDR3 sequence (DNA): TGTGCCAGCAGCTTAGCGATGGGCTTACATTATGATGAGCAGTTCTTC.

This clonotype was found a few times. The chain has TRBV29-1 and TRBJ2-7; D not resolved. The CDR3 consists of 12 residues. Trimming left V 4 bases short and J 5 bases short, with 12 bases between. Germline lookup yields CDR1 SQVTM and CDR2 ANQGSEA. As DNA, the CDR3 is TGCAGCGTTGTCATCAGGACGAACGAGCAGTACTTC. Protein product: CSVVIRTNEQYF.

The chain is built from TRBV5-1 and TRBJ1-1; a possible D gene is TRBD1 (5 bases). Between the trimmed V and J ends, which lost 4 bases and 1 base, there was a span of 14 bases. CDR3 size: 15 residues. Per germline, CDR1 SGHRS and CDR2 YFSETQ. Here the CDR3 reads CASSHPTVGNTEAFF. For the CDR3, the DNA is TGCGCCAGCAGCCATCCGACAGTAGGGAACACTGAAGCTTTCTTT.

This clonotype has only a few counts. The CDR3 loop is CASSQAGGGVTDTQYF. CDR3 sequence (DNA): TGTGCCAGCAGCCAAGCTGGAGGGGGGGTTACAGATACGCAGTATTTT. This chain connects TRBV3-1 to TRBJ2-3; maybe TRBD2 (7 bases). CDR1 LGHDT and CDR2 YNNKEL come from the germline V gene (reference sequence). V was clipped by 1 base and J by 3 bases, with 14 bases between them. This CDR3 spans 16 amino acids.